The 19 T cell receptor beta chains in this list originate from one sample, sequenced in a study of identical twins. TCRdb used MiXCR to reprocess the 5' RACE reads, holding one entry per CDR3 protein. This sample has roughly 240,000 distinct CDR3 sequences, with 7.5% found just once. The same data also contributed to another study, on yellow fever vaccine responses in identical twins.

The sample comprised CD8+ T cells sorted from blood. These receptors all come from a woman aged 18-29 years in good health.

This clonotype was seen ten or more times. The chain has TRBV29-1 and TRBJ2-1; a possible D gene is TRBD2 (5 bases). The V and J ends lost 4 bases and 0 bases respectively, with 10 bases between them. CDR1 SQVTM and CDR2 ANQGSEA come from the germline V gene. CDR3 length: 14 residues. The chain's CDR3 is CSVGRADSYNEQFF. Written as DNA, the CDR3 is TGCAGCGTTGGGCGGGCGGACTCCTACAATGAGCAGTTCTTC.

In this sample, this clonotype turned up a few times. This chain connects TRBV11-2 to TRBJ2-7; TRBD2 matches 9 bases. Germline V gene data show CDR1 as SGHAT and CDR2 as FQNNGV. Unmatched junction bases numbered 7, after V lost 0 bases and J lost 7 bases. CDR3 size: 15 residues. The CDR3 loop is CASSLDLSLAGEQYF. The DNA of the CDR3 is TGTGCCAGCAGCTTAGATCTTAGTCTAGCGGGAGAGCAGTACTTC.

This clonotype was seen many times. In DNA, the CDR3 is TGTGCCATCAGTGATCCCACTTACGACAGGGGCACAGATACGCAGTATTTT. This sequence encodes CAISDPTYDRGTDTQYF. The rearrangement joins TRBV10-3 to TRBJ2-3, with 7 nucleotides matching TRBD1. This CDR3 region has 17 residues. The trim removed 3 bases at V and 1 base at J, leaving 10 bases unmatched. The V gene's germline CDR1 is ENHRY and CDR2 SYGVKD.

The CDR3, as DNA: TGTGCCAGCGGGGACAGCTCCGAGCAGTACTTC. Protein: CASGDSSEQYF. V and J are TRBV12-3 or TRBV12-4 and TRBJ2-7; 7 bases align to TRBD1. Losses at the gene ends were 8 bases for V and 6 bases for J; bases not matched to a gene: 4. This CDR3 region has 11 residues.

V and J are TRBV20-1 and TRBJ2-3; no definite D call. Trimming shortened V by 4 bases and J by 0 bases, and 8 bases separated the two germline ends. This CDR3 contains 13 residues. Germline V gene sequence: CDR1 DFQATT, CDR2 SNEGSKA (reference sequence). CDR3 nucleotide sequence: TGCAGTGCTACGATGGTCAGCACAGATACGCAGTATTTT. It is translated as CSATMVSTDTQYF.

The gene calls are TRBV6-4 and TRBJ2-3; D could derive from TRBD1 or TRBD2 (6 bases each). Germline CDR1 reads MRHNA; CDR2 reads SNTAGT. The CDR3 extends over 16 amino acids. Trimming removed 6 bases at V and 6 bases at J, with 22 bases between. In DNA, the CDR3 is TGTGCCAGCAGCGCCGGCAACGGAGGGGGTTCGGATACGCAGTATTTT. Protein sequence: CASSAGNGGGSDTQYF.

This clonotype turned up a few times. This chain links TRBV20-1 with TRBJ2-7; D is perhaps TRBD1 (6 bases). The V end was cut by 8 bases, the J end by 4 bases, with 21 bases between. This CDR3 region has 14 residues. CDR1 and CDR2 from the germline V gene are DFQATT and SNEGSKA (reference sequence). CDR3 residues: CSWQDSFDSYEQYF. The CDR3 nucleotides read TGCAGTTGGCAGGACAGTTTTGACTCATACGAGCAGTACTTC.

This clonotype was recorded a few times. This chain uses TRBV15 with TRBJ2-3; D is unclear. Germline values: CDR1 LNHNV, CDR2 YYDKDF (reference sequence). The CDR3 sequence is 14 residues long. V was cut by 1 base and J by 2 bases, with 7 bases left in between. Here the CDR3 reads CATSRVVHTDTQYF. In DNA form, the CDR3 reads TGTGCCACCAGCAGAGTGGTCCACACAGATACGCAGTATTTT.

The V gene is TRBV7-6, the J gene TRBJ1-3; D unclear. Trimming took off 4 bases at V and 4 bases at J, with 8 bases between the two ends. There are 13 residues in the CDR3. Germline CDR1 is SGHVS and CDR2 is FNYEAQ. The CDR3 sequence is CASSYQQGNTIYF. The CDR3 DNA is TGTGCCAGCAGCTATCAACAGGGAAACACCATATATTTT.

This clonotype has just a few counts. This sequence joins TRBV27 and TRBJ1-4, with 9 bases that match TRBD1. Per germline, CDR1 MNHEY and CDR2 SMNVEV (reference sequence). The CDR3 is made up of 16 amino acids. The junction had 9 bases not matched to a gene; V was cut back by 4 bases and J by 6 bases. CDR3 protein: CASSSPGQGRDEKLFF. The CDR3 region has the DNA TGTGCCAGCAGTTCACCGGGACAGGGTAGGGATGAAAAACTGTTTTTT.

In this sample, this clonotype turned up a few times. This chain links TRBV7-9 with TRBJ2-1, with D hard to call. The V gene lost 8 bases and the J gene lost 0 bases, with 8 bases spanning the gap. The CDR3 has 13 residues. Germline CDR1 reads SEHNR; CDR2 reads FQNEAQ (reference sequence). The CDR3 is CASHRSSYNEQFF. In nucleotides, the CDR3 is TGTGCCAGCCACCGTAGCTCCTACAATGAGCAGTTCTTC.

There are a few counts of this clonotype. The chain links TRBV4-2 to TRBJ2-1, with 14 nucleotides matching TRBD2. The germline gives CDR1 LGHNA, CDR2 YNFKEQ. This CDR3 is built from 19 residues. V shed 1 base, J shed 4 bases, and the junction held 9 bases outside the gene matches. CDR3 in DNA: TGTGCCAGCAGCCAAGGTATCGGACTAGCGGGGGGATTTTACAATGAGCAGTTCTTC. As protein: CASSQGIGLAGGFYNEQFF.

The sample holds a few counts of this clonotype. This chain joins TRBV28 and TRBJ2-2; 11 bases line up with TRBD2. V dropped 3 bases and J dropped 4; count of bases not matched to a gene: 7. CDR3 length equals 17 residues. CDR1 and CDR2 (germline): MDHEN, SYDVKM. The CDR3 nucleotides are TGTGCCAGCAGTTTCCCTACCCTAGCGGGGGGCACCGGGGAGCTGTTTTTT. Translation gives CASSFPTLAGGTGELFF.

This clonotype has just a few counts. V and J are TRBV19 and TRBJ2-5; 7 bases are shared with TRBD2. Germline-derived CDR1 and CDR2 are LNHDA and SQIVND (reference sequence). The CDR3 has 13 amino acids. The CDR3 is CAAGRGDQETQYF. CDR3 DNA: TGTGCGGCCGGCCGGGGGGATCAAGAGACCCAGTACTTC.

This clonotype showed up just a few times. V usage is TRBV5-5 and J usage is TRBJ1-5; D may be TRBD1 (5 bases). V was pared by 6 bases and J by 0 bases, with 10 bases between. CDR1 is SGHKS and CDR2 is YYEKEE in the germline V gene (reference sequence). This CDR3 contains 14 residues. The CDR3 DNA follows: TGTGCCAGCAAATGGGGGGATAGCAATCAGCCCCAGCATTTT. This sequence encodes CASKWGDSNQPQHF.

The genes are TRBV6-5 and TRBJ2-3, with D possibly being TRBD2 (6 bases). Germline CDR1 MNHEY, CDR2 SVGAGI. Trimming shortened V by 0 bases and J by 5 bases, and 9 bases separated the two germline ends. The CDR3 runs to 14 residues. The CDR3 DNA is TGTGCCAGCAGTTACTCCGGAGCGGGAGATACGCAGTATTTT. Translating it yields CASSYSGAGDTQYF.

In its sample, this clonotype was seen many times. The chain has TRBV7-9 and TRBJ2-5, with 8 bases that match TRBD2. Per the germline V gene, CDR1 is SEHNR and CDR2 is FQNEAQ (reference sequence). V was pared by 3 bases and J by 0 bases, with 9 bases of the junction left unmatched. The CDR3 totals 17 residues. CDR3 bases: TGTGCCAGCAGCTTCCCACTAGGGCGGGAGGACCAAGAGACCCAGTACTTC. It specifies CASSFPLGREDQETQYF.

This clonotype was counted between two and nine times. The chain uses TRBV12-3 or TRBV12-4 and TRBJ2-5; 8 nucleotides match TRBD2. Trimming at V came to 2 bases and at J to 7 bases, leaving 18 bases not matched to a gene. The CDR3 loop spans 18 amino acids. CDR3 sequence: CASSLIWVQSAGVPTQYF. The CDR3 nucleotides read TGTGCCAGCAGTTTAATCTGGGTCCAATCAGCGGGAGTGCCGACCCAGTACTTC.

The rearrangement joins TRBV9 to TRBJ2-6; 7 bases are shared with TRBD1. This CDR3 contains 17 residues. Trimming took 4 bases from V and 0 from J; bases not matched to a gene: 7. Germline V gene lookup returns CDR1 SGDLS and CDR2 YYNGEE. CDR3 residues: CASSPQDRYSGANVLTF. CDR3 DNA sequence: TGTGCCAGCAGCCCCCAGGACAGGTACTCTGGGGCCAACGTCCTGACTTTC.